This TCR beta chain was captured in a study of Ad26.COV2.S vaccination and SARS-CoV-2 variants. Study background: Donor participated within the Ad26.COV2.S arm of the COV1001 trial. The authors gave Ad26.COV2.S intramuscularly, either once or twice 56 days apart.

This clone was seen more than once but under ten times. The target antigen is unknown. General study results and limits: Individuals receiving vaccine had higher spike-specific TCR breadth than placebo recipients did.

Measured with immunoSEQ multiplex PCR; TCRdb has only the in-frame clones, and not every one. The table includes around 340,000 clones, 80% to 90% detected once. Noted treatment: roughly 20 received Ad26.COV2.S at low or high dose, single or two shots; about 5 received placebo; per-sample allocation not given. Sampling occurred on day 63 after the first vaccine or placebo injection. The donor was a Boston adult aged 18-55 years. The length of the CDR3 is 15 residues. Deletions cut 0 bases from V and 7 bases from J, with 10 bases between. CDR1 and CDR2 (germline): MGHRA, YSYEKL. This receptor was taken from a person aged 18-65 years who received the Ad26.COV2.S COVID-19 vaccine or a placebo. The sequences come from peripheral blood, collected in a trial of Ad26.COV2.S vaccine versus placebo. The rearrangement links TRBV4-1 to TRBJ1-6; the D is unclear. In nucleotides, the CDR3 is TGCGCCAGCAGCCAAGACCCTTCCGTCAATTCACCCCTCCACTTT. It yields the protein CASSQDPSVNSPLHF.